This T cell receptor beta chain comes out of a study of T-cell memory formation after mild COVID-19. Study-level points and caveats: A second wave expanding day 15 to 37 was CD4+-biased; contracting clones were balanced.

This clonotype has only a few counts. The antigen remains undetermined. The CDR3 has 15 residues. V was clipped by 0 bases and J by 0 bases, with 4 bases between them. Germline CDR1 SGHRS, CDR2 YFSETQ. TCRdb itself ran the 5' RACE reads through MiXCR, one entry per CDR3 protein. The repertoire has 400,000 to 500,000 distinct CDR3 sequences, 20% of them found once; the top ten carry 7.5% to 9.5%. This receptor was obtained from an adult woman who had mild COVID-19 (a few samples of this study predate the infection). Cell type and time point are not known. The material sequenced was PBMCs or a T cell subset sorted from them (not recorded which). The chain employs TRBV5-1 and TRBJ2-6, with D uncertain. CDR3 bases: TGCGCCAGCAGCTTGGCTAGCTCTGGGGCCAACGTCCTGACTTTC. Translating gives CASSLASSGANVLTF.